These 21 T cell receptor beta chains came from one sample sequenced in a study of T cell responses to AZD1222 COVID-19 vaccine. The repertoire was sequenced with immunoSEQ multiplex PCR; TCRdb's copy has only in-frame clones and lacks some. The sample records roughly 180,000 clones, around 86% being singletons. Sequenced material: peripheral blood, taken on day 0 of MenACWY control vaccination. The receptor source for this set is an adult in good health.

This chain connects TRBV6-5 to TRBJ1-6; D unclear. The CDR3 runs 11 residues. The germline V gene has CDR1 MNHEY and CDR2 SVGAGI. The V end was cut by 6 bases, the J end by 5 bases, with 2 bases between. CDR3 region: CASRNNSPLHF. The DNA for the CDR3 is TGTGCCAGCAGGAATAATTCACCCCTCCACTTT.

The J gene is TRBJ2-1, the V gene TRBV14; D is undetermined. CDR1 and CDR2 from the germline V gene are SGHDN and FVKESK. This CDR3 has 12 amino acids. Deletions cut 0 bases from V and 4 bases from J, with 1 base between. CDR3 nucleotide sequence: TGTGCCAGCAGCCAAGAGTACAATGAGCAGTTCTTC. Its translation: CASSQEYNEQFF. The variable domain in full, with the rest retrieved from reference TRBV14 and TRBJ2-1, is EAGVTQFPSHSVIEKGQTVTLRCDPISGHDNLYWYRRVMGKEIKFLLHFVKESKQDESGMPNNRFLAERTGGTYSTLKVQPAELEDSGVYFCASSQEYNEQFFGPGTRLTVL.

This chain uses TRBV29-1 with TRBJ2-7; 10 bases are a match to TRBD2. The CDR3 contains 13 residues. The trim removed 4 bases at V and 7 bases at J, leaving 7 bases unmatched. Germline CDR1 reads SQVTM; CDR2 reads ANQGSEA. This CDR3 is CSVGAGGPGEQYF. CDR3 sequence (DNA): TGCAGCGTTGGAGCGGGAGGGCCAGGGGAGCAGTACTTC.

The rearrangement joins TRBV6-5 to TRBJ1-2, with TRBD1 identical over 11 bases. CDR1 and CDR2 (germline): MNHEY, SVGAGI. The length of the CDR3 is 15 residues. V shed 2 bases and J 3 bases; nucleotides not matched to a gene: 2. The chain's CDR3 is CASSYGTGGYYGYTF. CDR3 nucleotides: TGTGCCAGCAGTTACGGGACAGGGGGGTACTATGGCTACACCTTC.

V is TRBV19 and J is TRBJ1-4; D not resolved. CDR1 is LNHDA and CDR2 is SQIVND in the germline V gene (reference sequence). The CDR3 totals 15 residues. Between the trimmed V and J ends, which lost 4 bases and 0 bases, there was a span of 9 bases. The CDR3 here is CASSTGRTTNEKLFF. The CDR3 nucleotides are TGTGCCAGTAGTACTGGCCGTACAACTAATGAAAAACTGTTTTTT.

The chain recombines TRBV14 with TRBJ1-1; TRBD1 aligns across 7 bases. This CDR3 spans 14 amino acids. The V and J ends lost 3 bases and 7 bases, in that order; junction bases with no gene match: 8. Germline CDR1 SGHDN, CDR2 FVKESK. CDR3 sequence reads: CASSQWSGTDEAFF. DNA for the CDR3: TGTGCCAGCAGCCAGTGGTCGGGGACAGATGAAGCTTTCTTT.

CDR3 residues: CASSFDLNTGELFF. CDR3 nucleotide sequence: TGCGCCAGCAGCTTCGACTTGAACACCGGGGAGCTGTTTTTT. This rearrangement joins TRBV5-1 to TRBJ2-2, with unresolved D. This CDR3 is 14 amino acids long. Germline assignment: CDR1 SGHRS and CDR2 YFSETQ. V was trimmed by 2 bases and J by 1 base, leaving 6 bases between them.

This clone was found once. The rearrangement joins TRBV19 to TRBJ1-2, with D maybe TRBD1 (5 bases). The CDR3 runs to 12 residues. Trimming took off 3 bases at V and 6 bases at J, with 8 bases between the two ends. The V gene's germline CDR1 is LNHDA and CDR2 SQIVND (reference sequence). This chain's CDR3 is CASSIQGDGYTF. DNA for the CDR3: TGTGCCAGTAGTATTCAGGGAGATGGCTACACCTTC.

The table lists this clone with a count of one. The rearrangement joins TRBV5-5 to TRBJ2-7, with unresolved D. Germline CDR1 reads SGHKS; CDR2 reads YYEKEE (reference sequence). The CDR3 is 14 residues long. V was cut by 6 bases and J by 0 bases, with 13 bases left in between. The CDR3 DNA reads TGTGCCAGCACTATGACTCCGAGCTCCTACGAGCAGTACTTC. Translating gives CASTMTPSSYEQYF. The complete variable domain, with remaining parts taken from reference TRBV5-5 and TRBJ2-7, reads DAGVTQSPTHLIKTRGQQVTLRCSPISGHKSVSWYQQVLGQGPQFIFQYYEKEERGRGNFPDRFSARQFPNYSSELNVNALLLGDSALYLCASTMTPSSYEQYFGPGTRLTVT.

This chain links TRBV2 with TRBJ1-5; D possibly corresponds to TRBD1 (6 bases). The CDR3 extends over 11 amino acids. The germline gives CDR1 SNHLY, CDR2 FYNNEI. Trimming left V 6 bases short and J 11 bases short, with 11 bases between. In nucleotides, the CDR3 is TGTGCCAGCAGCAGGGGACGTGCCCAGCATTTT. Encoded protein: CASSRGRAQHF.

This clone is a singleton in its sample. The CDR3 spells CATRRGSANEKLFF. CDR3 DNA: TGTGCCACCCGCCGGGGATCAGCTAATGAAAAACTGTTTTTT. V usage is TRBV6-5 and J usage is TRBJ1-4; unclear D gene. CDR3 length: 14 residues. Germline CDR1 is MNHEY and CDR2 is SVGAGI. V lost 10 bases to trimming and J lost 3 bases, with 15 bases between them.

This chain joins TRBV3-1 (or the pseudogene TRBV3-2) and TRBJ2-3; TRBD2 matches at 8 bases. Germline V CDR1 and CDR2: LGHDT, YNNKEL (reference sequence). Trimming removed 6 bases from V and 1 base from J; junction bases left unmatched: 6. The CDR3 has 15 residues. The CDR3 is CASSPGTSGTDTQYF. CDR3 coding DNA: TGTGCCAGCAGTCCCGGGACTAGTGGCACAGATACGCAGTATTTT.

The chain is built from TRBV27 and TRBJ2-3; a weak D match, TRBD2 (7 bases). The CDR3 length is 15 residues. CDR1 is MNHEY and CDR2 is SMNVEV in the germline V gene (reference sequence). V was cut by 10 bases and J by 3 bases, with 20 bases left in between. This CDR3 is CATGPVGRGTDTQYF. CDR3 in DNA: TGTGCCACCGGGCCCGTGGGGAGGGGGACAGATACGCAGTATTTT.

V is TRBV4-1 and J is TRBJ2-3; tentatively, D is TRBD2 (5 bases). V was cut by 4 bases and J by 0 bases, with 11 bases left in between. This CDR3 contains 15 residues. CDR1 and CDR2 from the germline V gene are MGHRA and YSYEKL. This chain's CDR3 is CASSRQLGSTDTQYF. The CDR3 DNA reads as TGCGCCAGCAGCCGGCAACTAGGGAGCACAGATACGCAGTATTTT.

The chain combines TRBV19 with TRBJ2-3, with TRBD2 matching 7 bases. CDR3 size: 16 residues. The V and J ends lost 9 bases and 2 bases, in that order; junction bases with no gene match: 14. Looked up from germline, CDR1 is LNHDA and CDR2 is SQIVND (reference sequence). The CDR3 DNA reads TGTGCCAGCAGACAGAACCTAGCGGAAGCCACAGATACGCAGTATTTT. Protein sequence: CASRQNLAEATDTQYF.

A note on this clone: At the DNA level, this CDR3 is encoded by other sequences in the same sample as well. This rearrangement joins TRBV9 to TRBJ1-1; D uncertain. CDR3 length: 13 residues. The V end was cut by 2 bases, the J end by 0 bases, with 5 bases between. Germline-derived CDR1 and CDR2 are SGDLS and YYNGEE. CDR3 loop: CASSVGMNTEAFF. The CDR3 nucleotides read TGTGCCAGCAGCGTGGGCATGAACACTGAAGCTTTCTTT.

The CDR3 DNA reads TGTGCCAGCAGTTCAGGGCTTCAGCCCCAGCATTTT. Its protein product is CASSSGLQPQHF. The chain couples TRBV28 to TRBJ1-5; tentatively, D is TRBD1 (5 bases). The V end lost 4 bases, the J end lost 6 bases, and 7 bases lay between the germline ends. Germline CDR1 is MDHEN and CDR2 is SYDVKM. CDR3 length equals 12 residues.

The J gene is TRBJ2-7, the V gene TRBV6-2 or TRBV6-3; D unresolved. V was shortened by 1 base and J by 2 bases, with 9 bases between the two germline ends. CDR3 length: 14 residues. The germline CDR1 and CDR2 sequences are MNHEY and SVGEGT. The CDR3: CASSYYGSTYEQYF. CDR3 nucleotide sequence: TGTGCCAGCAGTTACTACGGCAGTACCTACGAGCAGTACTTC.

V and J are TRBV3-1 (or the pseudogene TRBV3-2) and TRBJ1-6; TRBD1 might be the D (5 bases). The CDR3 loop spans 13 amino acids. Germline lookup yields CDR1 LGHDT and CDR2 YNNKEL (reference sequence). Trimming took off 6 bases at V and 8 bases at J, with 11 bases between the two ends. In nucleotides, the CDR3 is TGTGCCAGCAGACGACAGAGAGATTCACCCCTCCACTTT. It is translated as CASRRQRDSPLHF.

This clone occurred a few times. The genes are TRBV28 and TRBJ1-2; no firm D call. The germline V and J ends were trimmed by 1 base and 2 bases, with 5 bases remaining between them. The CDR3 runs to 13 residues. The germline CDR1 and CDR2 sequences are MDHEN and SYDVKM. CDR3: CASSLLKNYGYTF. In DNA, the CDR3 is TGTGCCAGCAGTTTATTAAAAAACTATGGCTACACCTTC.

The rearrangement uses TRBV28 and TRBJ1-1; D is ambiguous. The CDR3 has 10 residues. Germline values: CDR1 MDHEN, CDR2 SYDVKM. Trimming stripped 6 bases from V and 3 bases from J, with 2 bases between. CDR3 sequence reads: CASRDTEAFF. The CDR3 DNA reads TGTGCCAGCAGAGACACTGAAGCTTTCTTT.